Shown below are 28 T cell receptor beta chains from a single sample sequenced in a study of OX40 agonist ivuxolimab in advanced cancers. Assay used: immunoSEQ multiplex PCR; TCRdb lists only in-frame clones, some missing. The table lists tens of thousands of clones, around four fifths of them singletons. This material consisted of CD4+ or CD8+ T cells sorted from blood, taken in a trial of the OX40 agonist ivuxolimab. These receptors originate from an adult with an advanced solid tumor such as melanoma, head and neck, liver or kidney cancer.

The genes are TRBV30 and TRBJ2-5; D not resolved. The end of the DNA aligns better with TRBJ2-7, so the J call may be wrong. CDR3 length: 12 residues. Germline V gene data show CDR1 as GTSNPN and CDR2 as SVGIG (reference sequence). The CDR3 reads CAWSAVRYEQYF. Written as DNA, the CDR3 is TGTGCCTGGAGTGCTGTTCGGTACGAGCAGTACTTC.

V and J are TRBV19 and TRBJ1-5; D possibly corresponds to TRBD1 (5 bases). V shed 7 bases and J shed 1 base, with 17 bases lying between them. Germline V gene data show CDR1 as LNHDA and CDR2 as SQIVND (reference sequence). CDR3 length: 16 amino acids. CDR3 sequence (DNA): TGTGCCAGTACTAACTACGGGGGTTCCAGCAATCAGCCCCAGCATTTT. This codes for CASTNYGGSSNQPQHF.

Here the CDR3 reads CASSLDHQETQYF. In DNA form, the CDR3 reads TGTGCCAGCAGTTTGGACCATCAAGAGACCCAGTACTTC. This chain links TRBV6-6 with TRBJ2-5; D unresolved. V was clipped by 4 bases and J by 2 bases, with 8 bases between them. The germline V gene encodes CDR1 MNHNY and CDR2 SVGAGI (reference sequence). The CDR3 spans 13 residues.

The genes are TRBV7-3 and TRBJ2-3; tentatively, D is TRBD1 or TRBD2 (5 bases each). This CDR3 spans 14 amino acids. V lost 6 bases to trimming and J lost 6 bases, with 16 bases between them. Germline V gives CDR1 SGHTA, CDR2 FQGTGA. CDR3 sequence: CASRGDVATDTQYF. The DNA for the CDR3 is TGTGCCAGCAGGGGGGACGTGGCGACTGATACGCAGTATTTT.

This chain uses TRBV28 with TRBJ2-3; 9 bases line up with TRBD2. With 2 bases clipped from V and 0 bases from J, the junction kept 9 bases outside the gene matches. CDR3 size: 18 residues. In germline, CDR1 is MDHEN, CDR2 SYDVKM. CDR3 region: CASSLIFQGTSSTDTQYF. The DNA for the CDR3 is TGTGCCAGCAGTTTAATTTTTCAAGGGACTAGCAGCACAGATACGCAGTATTTT.

The rearrangement joins TRBV6-9 to TRBJ1-6; 7 positions match TRBD1. Germline CDR1 and CDR2: MNHGY and SVAAGI. The V segment lost 11 bases and the J segment 4 bases; nucleotides outside the gene matches: 14. The length of the CDR3 is 16 residues. The DNA of the CDR3 is TGTGCCCTTGGGGGACAGAATTTGAATTATAATTCACCCCTCCACTTT. This encodes CALGGQNLNYNSPLHF.

The genes are TRBV5-1 and TRBJ2-2, with D unclear. The V and J ends lost 0 bases and 1 base respectively, with 7 bases between them. Germline CDR1 is SGHRS and CDR2 is YFSETQ. The CDR3 is 15 amino acids. CDR3 nucleotides: TGCGCCAGCAGCTTGGGGGGAATGAACACCGGGGAGCTGTTTTTT. Its protein product is CASSLGGMNTGELFF.

This chain joins TRBV7-9 and TRBJ2-7; D is perhaps TRBD1 (7 bases). Germline V CDR1 and CDR2: SEHNR, FQNEAQ (reference sequence). V lost 7 bases and J 6 bases, leaving 22 bases between the germline ends. The CDR3 is 15 amino acids. The CDR3 bases are TGTGCCAGCACCAGGAGGGGACAGCGGACTTCCGAGCAGTACTTC. This gives the protein CASTRRGQRTSEQYF.

The CDR3 DNA is TGTGCCAGCGGAACAACAGGGAAAACTCCCCAAGAGACCCAGTACTTC. Its protein is CASGTTGKTPQETQYF. J is TRBJ2-5 and V is TRBV6-6, with D possibly TRBD1 on 6 matching bases. The V gene's germline CDR1 is MNHNY and CDR2 SVGAGI (reference sequence). The CDR3 sequence is 16 residues long. V was clipped by 8 bases and J by 1 base, with 20 bases between them.

The chain has TRBV14 and TRBJ1-6; no clear D gene. The CDR3 runs 15 residues. V lost 1 base to trimming and J lost 13 bases, with 17 bases between them. The V gene's germline CDR1 is SGHDN and CDR2 FVKESK. CDR3 residues: CASSQVSAGNAPLHF. DNA for the CDR3: TGTGCCAGCAGCCAAGTGTCAGCCGGCAATGCCCCCCTCCACTTT. The complete variable domain, with remaining parts taken from reference TRBV14 and TRBJ1-6, reads EAGVTQFPSHSVIEKGQTVTLRCDPISGHDNLYWYRRVMGKEIKFLLHFVKESKQDESGMPNNRFLAERTGGTYSTLKVQPAELEDSGVYFCASSQVSAGNAPLHFGNGTRLTVT.

The CDR3 sequence: CAWRPPGRGYGYTF. Written as DNA, the CDR3 is TGTGCCTGGAGGCCTCCTGGTAGGGGCTATGGCTACACCTTC. The chain recombines TRBV30 with TRBJ1-2, with TRBD1 as a possible D gene (5 bases). Trimming cost V 3 bases and J 4 bases, with 15 bases left between them. The CDR3 consists of 14 residues. CDR1 is GTSNPN, CDR2 SVGIG, per germline (reference sequence). Looking up the rest from reference TRBV30 and TRBJ1-2 gives the full variable domain: SQTIHQWPATLVQPVGSPLSLECTVEGTSNPNLYWYRQAAGRGLQLLFYSVGIGQISSEVPQNLSASRPQDRQFILSSKKLLLSDSGFYLCAWRPPGRGYGYTFGSGTRLTVV.

V usage is TRBV28 and J usage is TRBJ2-5; TRBD1 is a possible D gene (6 bases). Trimming removed 6 bases at V and 4 bases at J, with 6 bases between. The CDR3 loop spans 11 amino acids. Germline assignment: CDR1 MDHEN and CDR2 SYDVKM. The chain's CDR3 is CASRGAETQYF. The DNA of the CDR3 is TGTGCCAGCAGGGGGGCAGAGACCCAGTACTTC.

This clone was detected once. This chain links TRBV27 with TRBJ2-4; weak D call: TRBD2 (6 bases). The CDR3 is made up of 14 amino acids. CDR1 and CDR2 from the germline V gene are MNHEY and SMNVEV (reference sequence). The V end was cut by 2 bases, the J end by 7 bases, with 12 bases between. CDR3 in DNA: TGTGCCAGCAGTTTAGGAGGGGCGAGGAACATTCAGTACTTC. This gives the protein CASSLGGARNIQYF.

The chain recombines TRBV9 with TRBJ2-3; unclear D gene. Germline V gene sequence: CDR1 SGDLS, CDR2 YYNGEE. The germline V and J ends were trimmed by 1 base and 3 bases, with 9 bases remaining between them. The CDR3 sequence is 14 residues long. The CDR3 protein is CASSVSRGTDTQYF. The CDR3 nucleotides read TGTGCCAGCAGCGTAAGCCGTGGAACAGATACGCAGTATTTT.

J is TRBJ2-1 and V is TRBV6-1; 13 positions agree with TRBD2. Germline values: CDR1 MNHNS, CDR2 SASEGT. The ends lost 7 bases at V and 9 bases at J; junction bases unmatched: 9. The CDR3 has 15 residues. The CDR3 DNA follows: TGTGCCAGCAATCTCGGACTAGCGGGAGTAGGTGAGCAGTTCTTC. This translates into CASNLGLAGVGEQFF.

The chain combines TRBV4-1 with TRBJ2-7; 8 nucleotides align to TRBD1. Trimming removed 1 base from V and 5 bases from J; junction bases left unmatched: 4. The CDR3 consists of 14 residues. Germline CDR1 is MGHRA and CDR2 is YSYEKL. The CDR3: CASSQGVDRDEQYF. CDR3 nucleotide sequence: TGCGCCAGCAGCCAAGGAGTGGACAGGGACGAGCAGTACTTC.

The rearrangement uses TRBV7-8 and TRBJ1-3; D is perhaps TRBD1 (5 bases). V gave up 1 base and J gave up 8 bases, with 15 bases separating them. Germline V gene data show CDR1 as SGHVS and CDR2 as FQNEAQ. The CDR3 length is 15 residues. The CDR3 DNA reads as TGTGCCAGCAGCTTAGTAGGACGAGGGACGGACACCATATATTTT. It is translated as CASSLVGRGTDTIYF.

In this sample, this clone turned up once. The chain couples TRBV6-6 to TRBJ1-3, with 7 bases that match TRBD1. The V segment lost 6 bases and the J segment 4 bases; nucleotides outside the gene matches: 6. The CDR3 consists of 14 residues. Germline V gene lookup returns CDR1 MNHNY and CDR2 SVGAGI (reference sequence). CDR3 in DNA: TGTGCCAGCAGACCGCAGGGGGAAGGAAACACCATATATTTT. This codes for CASRPQGEGNTIYF.

The V and J genes are TRBV6-5 and TRBJ1-1; D is ambiguous. Germline V gene sequence: CDR1 MNHEY, CDR2 SVGAGI. This CDR3 has 13 amino acids. V lost 0 bases to trimming and J lost 1 base, with 3 bases between them. CDR3 in amino acids: CASSYSRNTEAFF. DNA of the CDR3: TGTGCCAGCAGTTACTCCCGGAACACTGAAGCTTTCTTT.

This clone has just one count. The chain employs TRBV4-1 and TRBJ2-1; 11 bases line up with TRBD1. The CDR3 has 16 residues. With 2 bases clipped from V and 7 bases from J, the junction kept 7 bases outside the gene matches. Germline values: CDR1 MGHRA, CDR2 YSYEKL. The CDR3: CASSQPGQGALNEQFF. The CDR3 DNA is TGCGCCAGCAGCCAACCCGGACAGGGGGCTCTAAATGAGCAGTTCTTC.

V gene TRBV27 combines with J gene TRBJ1-3; 10 bases are shared with TRBD1. The CDR3 is 14 amino acids. V lost 5 bases, J lost 9 bases, and 7 bases stayed unmatched. Germline V gene data show CDR1 as MNHEY and CDR2 as SMNVEV (reference sequence). In nucleotides, the CDR3 is TGTGCCAGCAGTCCAGGGACAGGGGAACGCACCATATATTTT. Translation gives CASSPGTGERTIYF.

This clone was seen once. V gene TRBV27 combines with J gene TRBJ1-5, with D uncertain. Germline CDR1 reads MNHEY; CDR2 reads SMNVEV (reference sequence). The CDR3 consists of 12 residues. V was pared by 3 bases and J by 4 bases, with 4 bases between. CDR3 amino acids: CASSFPNQPQHF. CDR3 nucleotides: TGTGCCAGCAGTTTCCCGAATCAGCCCCAGCATTTT.

This chain uses TRBV29-1 with TRBJ1-2; possible D gene TRBD1, 5 bases. This CDR3 is built from 13 residues. V gave up 4 bases and J gave up 9 bases, with 18 bases separating them. Per germline, CDR1 SQVTM and CDR2 ANQGSEA. Here the CDR3 reads CSVASSGALSYTF. The CDR3 coding sequence is TGCAGCGTTGCTTCCTCCGGGGCCTTAAGCTACACCTTC.

The chain joins TRBV6-5 to TRBJ2-7, with 7 positions matching TRBD2. The V segment lost 6 bases and the J segment 0 bases; nucleotides outside the gene matches: 8. Looked up from germline, CDR1 is MNHEY and CDR2 is SVGAGI. CDR3 length equals 15 residues. The chain's CDR3 is CASRPLAASSYEQYF. CDR3 DNA sequence: TGTGCCAGCAGGCCTCTAGCGGCAAGCTCCTACGAGCAGTACTTC.

This clone was observed a handful of times. The gene calls are TRBV2 and TRBJ1-2; D remains unclear. With 9 bases removed from V and 6 bases from J, the gap between germline ends came to 14 bases. Germline V CDR1 and CDR2: SNHLY, FYNNEI. The CDR3 consists of 12 residues. The DNA for the CDR3 is TGTGCCAGTAGGGTTACTAGAGATGGCTACACCTTC. Its translation: CASRVTRDGYTF.

This chain uses TRBV29-1 with TRBJ2-5, with 10 bases identical to TRBD1. Trimming took 1 base from V and 5 from J; bases not matched to a gene: 13. This CDR3 comprises 17 residues. Germline-derived CDR1 and CDR2 are SQVTM and ANQGSEA. Here the CDR3 reads CSVEALFPRTGGETQYF. CDR3 nucleotides: TGCAGCGTTGAAGCGTTGTTTCCTAGGACAGGGGGGGAGACCCAGTACTTC.

This chain connects TRBV25-1 to TRBJ1-1; D unclear. The CDR3 is made up of 13 amino acids. Germline CDR1 and CDR2: MGHDK and SYGVNS. V shed 0 bases and J shed 6 bases, with 8 bases lying between them. The CDR3 sequence is CASSEYSTPEAFF. Written as DNA, the CDR3 is TGTGCCAGCAGTGAATATTCGACTCCTGAAGCTTTCTTT. The variable domain in full, with the rest retrieved from reference TRBV25-1 and TRBJ1-1, is EADIYQTPRYLVIGTGKKITLECSQTMGHDKMYWYQQDPGMELHLIHYSYGVNSTEKGDLSSESTVSRIRTEHFPLTLESARPSHTSQYLCASSEYSTPEAFFGQGTRLTVV.

The chain couples TRBV7-2 to TRBJ1-3; no definite D call. The CDR3 contains 14 residues. Germline V gene data show CDR1 as SGHTA and CDR2 as FQGNSA. Trimming cost V 5 bases and J 7 bases, with 15 bases left between them. The CDR3 loop reads CASSTRHGVNTIYF. The CDR3 DNA is TGTGCCAGCAGCACAAGACATGGAGTCAACACCATATATTTT.